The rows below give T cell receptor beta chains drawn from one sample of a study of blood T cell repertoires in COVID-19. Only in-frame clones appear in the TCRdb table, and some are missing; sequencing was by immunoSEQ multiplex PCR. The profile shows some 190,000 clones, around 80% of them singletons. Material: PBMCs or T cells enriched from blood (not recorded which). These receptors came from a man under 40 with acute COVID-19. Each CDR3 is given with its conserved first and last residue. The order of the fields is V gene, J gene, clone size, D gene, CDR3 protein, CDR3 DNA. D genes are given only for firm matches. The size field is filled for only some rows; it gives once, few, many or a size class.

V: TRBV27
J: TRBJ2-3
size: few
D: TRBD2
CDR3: CASSLSHSGGISDTQYF
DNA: TGTGCCAGCAGTTTATCACATAGCGGGGGGATCTCAGATACGCAGTATTTT

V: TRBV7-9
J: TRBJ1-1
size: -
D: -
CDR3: CASSQEANTEAFF
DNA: TGTGCCAGCAGCCAGGAAGCGAACACTGAAGCTTTCTTT

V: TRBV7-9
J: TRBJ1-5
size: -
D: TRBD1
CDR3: CASSFQGVNQPQHF
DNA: TGTGCCAGCAGCTTTCAGGGGGTTAATCAGCCCCAGCATTTT

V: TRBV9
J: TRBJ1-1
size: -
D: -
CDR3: CASSVDMNTEAFF
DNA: TGTGCCAGCAGCGTTGACATGAACACTGAAGCTTTCTTT

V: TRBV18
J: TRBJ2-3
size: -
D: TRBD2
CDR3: CASSPKAGGSTDTQYF
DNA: TGTGCCAGCTCACCAAAGGCGGGGGGGAGCACAGATACGCAGTATTTT

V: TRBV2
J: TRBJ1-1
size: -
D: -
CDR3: CASSLGPGQALTEAFF
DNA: TGTGCCAGCTCTCTGGGTCCAGGGCAGGCTCTTACTGAAGCTTTCTTT

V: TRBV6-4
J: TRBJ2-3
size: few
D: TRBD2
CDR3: CASSAASGGDTQYF
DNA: TGTGCCAGCAGTGCGGCTAGCGGGGGAGATACGCAGTATTTT

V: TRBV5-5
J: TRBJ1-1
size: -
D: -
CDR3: CASSLRSANTEAFF
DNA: TGTGCCAGCAGCTTGCGGTCCGCTAACACTGAAGCTTTCTTT

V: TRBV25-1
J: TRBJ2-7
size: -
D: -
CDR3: CASSDEPGGKDEQYF
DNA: TGTGCCAGCAGTGATGAACCAGGGGGGAAGGACGAGCAGTACTTC

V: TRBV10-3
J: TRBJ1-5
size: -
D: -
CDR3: CAISEVRTTGNQPQHF
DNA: TGTGCCATCAGTGAAGTTCGGACAACGGGCAATCAGCCCCAGCATTTT

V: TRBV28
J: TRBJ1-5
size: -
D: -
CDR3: CASRPRNSYSNQPQHF
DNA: TGTGCCAGCAGGCCCAGAAATTCTTATAGCAATCAGCCCCAGCATTTT

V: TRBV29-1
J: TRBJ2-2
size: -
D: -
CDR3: CSVEDVATTGELFF
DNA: TGCAGCGTTGAAGATGTGGCAACCACCGGGGAGCTGTTTTTT

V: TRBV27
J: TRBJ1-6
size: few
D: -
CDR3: CASSRGLGSPLHF
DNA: TGTGCCAGCAGTCGCGGGCTCGGTTCACCCCTCCACTTT

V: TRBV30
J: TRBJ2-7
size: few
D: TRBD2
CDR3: CAGRELGTSGVHEQYF
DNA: TGTGCCGGCCGGGAGTTAGGGACTAGCGGAGTCCACGAGCAGTACTTC

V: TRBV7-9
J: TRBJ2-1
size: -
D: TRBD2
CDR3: CASSQLAGGSNEQFF
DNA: TGTGCCAGCAGCCAACTAGCGGGGGGGAGCAATGAGCAGTTCTTC

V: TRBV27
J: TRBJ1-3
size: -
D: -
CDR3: CASSLKKGAGNTIYF
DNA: TGTGCCAGCAGTTTAAAAAAAGGGGCTGGAAACACCATATATTTT

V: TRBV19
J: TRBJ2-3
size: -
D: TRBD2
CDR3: CASSITGTSGFYSDTQYF
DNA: TGTGCCAGTAGTATTACGGGGACTAGCGGGTTTTATTCGGATACGCAGTATTTT

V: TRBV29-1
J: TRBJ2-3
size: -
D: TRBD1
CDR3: CSVEGTGQTPDTQYF
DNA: TGCAGCGTTGAAGGTACGGGACAGACTCCAGATACGCAGTATTTT

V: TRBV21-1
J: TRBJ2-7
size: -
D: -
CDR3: CASSKVTGGYEQYF
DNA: TGTGCCAGCAGCAAAGTGACAGGTGGCTACGAGCAGTACTTC

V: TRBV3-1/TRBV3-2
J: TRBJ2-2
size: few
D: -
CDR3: CASSQRGRTGELFF
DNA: TGTGCCAGCAGCCAACGAGGGCGTACCGGGGAGCTGTTTTTT

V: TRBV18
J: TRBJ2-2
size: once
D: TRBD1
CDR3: CASSPGQGTGELFF
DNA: TGTGCCAGCTCACCAGGACAGGGAACCGGGGAGCTGTTTTTT

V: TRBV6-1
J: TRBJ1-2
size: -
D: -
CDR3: CASSEGPYGGRGYTF
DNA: TGTGCCAGCAGTGAAGGACCCTATGGAGGCCGGGGCTACACCTTC

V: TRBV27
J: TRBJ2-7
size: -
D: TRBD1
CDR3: CASSRQQGAYEQYF
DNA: TGTGCCAGCAGCCGCCAACAGGGGGCCTACGAGCAGTACTTC

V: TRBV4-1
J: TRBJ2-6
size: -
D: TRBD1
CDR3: CASSQDRGPGANVLTF
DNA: TGCGCCAGCAGCCAAGACAGGGGGCCGGGGGCCAACGTCCTGACTTTC

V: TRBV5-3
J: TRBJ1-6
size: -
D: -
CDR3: CARSLGPARSPLHF
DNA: TGTGCCAGAAGCCTAGGCCCCGCGCGGTCACCCCTCCACTTT

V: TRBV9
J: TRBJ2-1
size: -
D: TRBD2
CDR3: CASSVGTSGGLSSYNEQFF
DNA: TGTGCCAGCAGCGTAGGTACCAGCGGGGGGCTTAGCTCCTACAATGAGCAGTTCTTC

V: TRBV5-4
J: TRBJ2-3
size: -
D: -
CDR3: CASSRGTDTQYF
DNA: TGTGCCAGCAGCCGCGGCACAGATACGCAGTATTTT

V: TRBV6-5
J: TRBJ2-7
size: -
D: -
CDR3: CASGHVYEQYF
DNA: TGTGCCAGCGGGCACGTCTACGAGCAGTACTTC